This TCR beta chain was profiled in a study of cytomegalovirus exposure and HLA in healthy donors. General observations from the study: Accurate prediction of most subjects' HLA-A and HLA-B alleles from TCR beta sequences was reported.

Amplification used 60 Vbeta primers and 13 Jbeta primers. Measured with immunoSEQ multiplex PCR; TCRdb has only the in-frame clones, and not every one. Here the sample spans 120,000 to 150,000 clones, 60% to 85% being singletons. Per germline, CDR1 SEHNR and CDR2 FQNEAQ (reference sequence). The CDR3 contains 14 residues. J lost 5 bases, V lost 5 bases, and 8 bases had no gene match. As to this clone: Its specificity is not known.

This receptor was taken from a male donor in good health and CMV-seronegative. The sequenced sample was PBMCs. The V call is TRBV7-9, the J call TRBJ2-7; 8 nucleotides agree with TRBD1. Written as DNA, the CDR3 is TGTGCCAGCAGCCAGGGCAGGGGGCTGAACGAGCAGTACTTC. This codes for CASSQGRGLNEQYF.